What follows is one T cell receptor (beta chain) and its context. Its cognate antigen is unknown. One end of the junction is discordant with germline, which a read error may explain. Germline assignment: CDR1 SSHAT and CDR2 FNYEAQ (reference sequence). The CDR3 covers 13 residues. These data are taken from a study of cytomegalovirus exposure and HLA in healthy donors. Study conclusions and caveats: In vitro, three CMV-associated chains proved specific for CMV antigens. Rare sequences made up most TCRs, while some public TCRs were found in many donors.

Sequenced by immunoSEQ multiplex PCR; TCRdb stores in-frame clones only, minus some. The sample has 70,000 to 80,000 clones; over 85% are singletons. Input material: PBMCs. This rearrangement joins TRBV7-7 to TRBJ1-1; perhaps TRBD1 as D (5 bases). The sequence was obtained from a woman between 18 and 29 years old in good health and CMV-seronegative. The CDR3 nucleotides are TGTGCTAGCAGCTTACAGGAGAACACTGAAGCTTTCTTT. Encoded protein: CASSLQENTEAFF.